The clone carrying this T cell receptor beta chain came up a few times. Its antigen is currently unknown. CDR1 and CDR2 from the germline V gene are SGHRS and YFSETQ. This CDR3 is 14 amino acids long. Trimming left V 3 bases short and J 9 bases short, with 18 bases between. The sample comes from a study of T cells in Graves' hyperthyroidism and ophthalmopathy. On the study more broadly: Peripheral blood collection took place at initial diagnosis, before any treatment. The study's findings and limits: Also found in blood were most expanded thyroid clonotypes above 0.001.

RNA transcripts yielded amplified TCR beta CDR3 regions. The study used the HTBI primer set for a first-round RT-PCR of the TCR CDR3. Each CDR3 protein is one row after TCRdb ran MiXCR on the multiplex PCR reads. The sample lists hundreds of thousands of distinct CDR3 sequences; 15% to 20% were seen once. The genes are TRBV5-1 and TRBJ2-5; D may be TRBD2 (5 bases). The sequencing input was blood. The TCR sequence derives from a woman aged 40 to 50 with Graves' ophthalmopathy. CDR3 residues: CASSSRTGLVAQYF. CDR3 coding DNA: TGCGCCAGCAGCTCCAGGACCGGACTTGTGGCCCAGTACTTC.